These 9 T cell receptor beta chains originate from one sample sequenced in a study of T cell repertoires in cytomegalovirus infection. Each CDR3 protein is one row after TCRdb ran MiXCR on the reads. The sample includes around 530,000 distinct CDR3 sequences, 15% to 20% of them seen just once. The sequenced sample consisted of CD8+ T cells from PBMCs. The receptors derive from a human donor in good health (CMV status not recorded). Some clones in this sample may be carry-over from other donors' samples.

Note on this clonotype: One end of the junction fails to match germline, which may point to a read error. The CDR3 is CATSDFSTSGNVNEQLF. CDR3 nucleotides: TGTGCCACCAGTGATTTCTCGACTAGCGGGAACGTCAATGAGCAGCTCTTC. V gene TRBV24-1 combines with J gene TRBJ2-1, with 11 bases matching TRBD2. Per the germline V gene, CDR1 is KGHDR and CDR2 is SFDVKD. The CDR3 is 17 residues long.

This clonotype has a handful of counts. This chain connects TRBV12-3 or TRBV12-4 to TRBJ1-1; tentatively, D is TRBD1 (5 bases). V shed 3 bases and J shed 11 bases, with 13 bases lying between them. This CDR3 has 12 amino acids. The CDR3 DNA reads TGTGCCAGCAGTTTTGCGGGGCCGGGGGCTTTCTTT. This codes for CASSFAGPGAFF.

The V gene is TRBV5-6, the J gene TRBJ2-7; D gene ambiguous. V lost 4 bases and J 4 bases, leaving 12 bases between the germline ends. In germline, CDR1 is SGHDT, CDR2 YYEEEE. The CDR3 has 13 residues. CDR3 amino acids: CASSDLPVYEQYF. CDR3 nucleotide sequence: TGTGCCAGCAGCGATTTGCCAGTGTACGAGCAGTACTTC. The full variable domain, its missing parts supplied by reference TRBV5-6 and TRBJ2-7, is DAGVTQSPTHLIKTRGQQVTLRCSPKSGHDTVSWYQQALGQGPQFIFQYYEEEERQRGNFPDRFSGHQFPNYSSELNVNALLLGDSALYLCASSDLPVYEQYFGPGTRLTVT.

This chain uses TRBV10-3 with TRBJ2-7; D is ambiguous. CDR3 size: 16 residues. The V gene lost 7 bases and the J gene lost 0 bases, with 19 bases spanning the gap. Per germline, CDR1 ENHRY and CDR2 SYGVKD. The CDR3 region is CAITVREADHSYEQYF. The CDR3 nucleotides read TGTGCCATCACGGTCCGAGAGGCGGATCACTCCTACGAGCAGTACTTC.

This clonotype turned up a few times. This chain joins TRBV19 and TRBJ2-7; possible D gene TRBD2, 6 bases. The CDR3 is 13 amino acids. V lost 6 bases and J 3 bases, leaving 12 bases between the germline ends. The germline V gene has CDR1 LNHDA and CDR2 SQIVND (reference sequence). CDR3: CASSAGTFYEQYF. CDR3 bases: TGTGCCAGTAGCGCCGGGACTTTCTACGAGCAGTACTTC.

This clonotype was detected many times. CDR3 sequence: CASSSDRVGYEQYF. The CDR3 DNA is TGTGCCAGCAGCTCGGACAGGGTTGGCTACGAGCAGTACTTC. The chain is built from TRBV7-9 and TRBJ2-7; the match to TRBD1 covers 8 bases. Trimming cost V 4 bases and J 3 bases; bases outside gene matches: 5. CDR3 length: 14 amino acids. Germline lookup yields CDR1 SEHNR and CDR2 FQNEAQ (reference sequence).

This sequence joins TRBV27 and TRBJ1-5; 8 bases are shared with TRBD1. The junction had 8 bases not matched to a gene; V was cut back by 10 bases and J by 3 bases. The CDR3 loop spans 14 amino acids. Germline V gives CDR1 MNHEY, CDR2 SMNVEV (reference sequence). The CDR3 spells CATGWTGTNQPQHF. CDR3 sequence (DNA): TGTGCCACCGGGTGGACAGGGACCAATCAGCCCCAGCATTTT.

This clonotype has ten or more counts. The chain carries TRBV7-7 and TRBJ2-2; D gene ambiguous. CDR1 is SSHAT, CDR2 FNYEAQ, per germline (reference sequence). The CDR3 is made up of 13 amino acids. With 2 bases removed from V and 8 bases from J, the gap between germline ends came to 9 bases. The chain's CDR3 is CASSLTRVGELFF. For the CDR3, the DNA is TGTGCCAGCAGCTTAACTCGTGTGGGGGAGCTGTTTTTT.

A remark on this clonotype: Without the conserved terminal phenylalanine or tryptophan, this CDR3 likely stems from a read error. The chain carries TRBV20-1 and TRBJ1-2, with 10 bases aligning to TRBD1. The CDR3 sequence is 15 residues long. Germline V gene lookup returns CDR1 DFQATT and CDR2 SNEGSKA (reference sequence). With V trimmed by 0 bases and J by 0 bases, 1 base remained unmatched. CDR3 nucleotides: TGCAGTGCTAGAGATGGGACAGGGGCTAACTATGGCTACACCTTA. Residues: CSARDGTGANYGYTL.